A single TCR beta chain is shown here with its context. These data are taken from a study of shared clonotypes between healthy human individuals. Study-level information: Each donor contributed plates that comprised three CD4 naive, three CD4 memory, two CD8 naive and one CD8 memory.

Method: immunoSEQ multiplex PCR; TCRdb's copy keeps in-frame clones and lacks some. This sample yields under 1,900,000 clones, of which around 98.5% are seen a single time; about 0.4% belongs to the top ten. The sample taken for sequencing was naive CD4+ T cells sorted from blood. Subset in this sample: CD45RA+ positively selected. The receptor was isolated from a man aged 25 to 40 in good health.

Here the CDR3 reads CASSLTGAPFYEQYF. The CDR3 DNA reads TGCGCCAGCAGCTTGACAGGGGCCCCATTCTACGAGCAGTACTTC. The chain couples TRBV5-1 to TRBJ2-7; the match to TRBD1 covers 7 bases. The trim removed 1 base at V and 3 bases at J, leaving 7 bases unmatched. The CDR3 loop spans 15 amino acids. CDR1 SGHRS and CDR2 YFSETQ come from the germline V gene.